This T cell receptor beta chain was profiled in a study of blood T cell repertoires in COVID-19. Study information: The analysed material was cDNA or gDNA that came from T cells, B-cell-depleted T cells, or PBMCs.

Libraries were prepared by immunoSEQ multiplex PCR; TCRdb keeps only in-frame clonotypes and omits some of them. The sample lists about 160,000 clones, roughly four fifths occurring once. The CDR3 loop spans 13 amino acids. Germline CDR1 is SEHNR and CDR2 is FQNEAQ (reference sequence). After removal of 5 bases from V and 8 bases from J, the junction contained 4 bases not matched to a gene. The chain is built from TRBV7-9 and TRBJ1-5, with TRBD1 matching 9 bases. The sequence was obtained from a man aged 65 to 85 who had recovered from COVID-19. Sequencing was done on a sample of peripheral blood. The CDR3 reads CASSRQGGEPQHF. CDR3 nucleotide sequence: TGTGCCAGCAGCCGACAGGGGGGCGAGCCCCAGCATTTT.